The rows below give T cell receptor beta chains drawn from one sample of a study of molecular identifiers for immune sequencing clone quantification. TCRdb ran MiXCR on the PCR reads and lists one entry per CDR3 protein. The table lists about half a million distinct CDR3 sequences, 20% to 25% of them singletons. Sample: naive CD8+ T cells from blood, with Jurkat cell RNA spiked in. Receptor source: a human donor in good health. Some libraries in this study had Jurkat cell RNA spiked in. Each CDR3 is given with its conserved first and last residue. The D gene is left open where the match is weak. Expanded clones get a size class; other rows say once, few or many, or leave the size out.

j_call v_call d_call clone_size cdr3_aa cdr3_nt
TRBJ2-3 TRBV19 TRBD2 few CASSITGLAGGLPGDTQYF TGTGCCAGTAGTATCACCGGACTAGCGGGAGGGCTTCCGGGAGATACGCAGTATTTT
TRBJ2-3 TRBV12-3/TRBV12-4 TRBD2 - CASENGRANGDTQYF TGTGCCAGCGAAAACGGGAGGGCCAACGGAGATACGCAGTATTTT
TRBJ2-2 TRBV19 - - CASSTPPGLTLANTGELFF TGTGCCAGTAGTACACCCCCGGGACTCACCTTGGCGAACACCGGGGAGCTGTTTTTT
TRBJ2-7 TRBV27 - few CASSYSSPSYEQYF TGTGCCAGCAGTTACTCGAGTCCGTCCTACGAGCAGTACTTC
TRBJ2-1 TRBV12-3/TRBV12-4 TRBD2 - CASSLAGGSYEQFF TGTGCCAGCAGTTTAGCGGGGGGGTCGTATGAGCAGTTCTTC
TRBJ2-1 TRBV4-3 - - CASSQVAGGEQFF TGCGCCAGCAGCCAAGTTGCCGGAGGTGAGCAGTTCTTC
TRBJ2-5 TRBV4-2 - few CASSQVRPRLDSQETQYF TGTGCCAGCAGCCAAGTCCGCCCTCGACTAGATTCCCAAGAGACCCAGTACTTC
TRBJ1-4 TRBV2 TRBD1 many CANRDSYEKLFF TGTGCCAACCGGGACAGTTATGAAAAACTGTTTTTT
TRBJ2-7 TRBV11-2 - - CASNLDLGAYEQYF TGTGCCAGCAACTTAGATCTGGGGGCCTACGAGCAGTACTTC
TRBJ1-1 TRBV2 - few CASVSLNTEAFF TGTGCCAGCGTGAGCTTGAACACTGAAGCTTTCTTT
TRBJ2-2 TRBV7-6 - many CASSLGHNTGELFF TGTGCCAGCAGCTTAGGACACAACACCGGGGAGCTGTTTTTT
TRBJ2-5 TRBV12-3/TRBV12-4 - - CASSLDLRGTQETQYF TGTGCCAGCAGTTTGGACCTTAGGGGTACCCAAGAGACCCAGTACTTC
TRBJ2-7 TRBV27 TRBD2 - CASSPGLAGVGQYF TGTGCCAGCAGTCCGGGACTAGCGGGAGTCGGGCAGTACTTC
TRBJ1-1 TRBV6-2/TRBV6-3 - many CASSYGAFGTEAFF TGTGCCAGCAGTTACGGGGCCTTCGGTACTGAAGCTTTCTTT
TRBJ2-2 TRBV19 TRBD2 few CASSILGTSVSNTGELFF TGTGCCAGTAGTATACTGGGGACTAGCGTTTCGAACACCGGGGAGCTGTTTTTT
TRBJ2-7 TRBV4-2 - few CAGSPRGNHEQYF TGTGCCGGCAGCCCCCGGGGAAACCACGAGCAGTACTTC
TRBJ2-7 TRBV20-1 - many CSARGSSSYEQYF TGCAGTGCTAGAGGGAGTAGCTCCTACGAGCAGTACTTC
TRBJ1-1 TRBV7-6 - few CASSLDFPPKWTEAFF TGTGCCAGCAGCTTGGACTTCCCACCCAAGTGGACTGAAGCTTTCTTT
TRBJ2-5 TRBV4-3 - - CASSRGLTQETQYF TGCGCCAGCAGCCGAGGACTAACACAAGAGACCCAGTACTTC
TRBJ2-7 TRBV27 - few CASSLLGREDEQYF TGTGCCAGCAGTTTATTGGGGCGGGAAGACGAGCAGTACTTC
TRBJ2-7 TRBV7-2 - many CASSLGSRTYEQYF TGTGCCAGCAGCTTAGGCAGTCGGACCTACGAGCAGTACTTC
TRBJ1-3 TRBV7-9 - - CASSLQIGGSETGNTIYF TGTGCCAGCAGTCTCCAGATAGGGGGGAGTGAGACTGGAAACACCATATATTTT
TRBJ1-2 TRBV29-1 - - CSVEEARSTSNGYTF TGCAGCGTTGAAGAGGCCAGGTCGACGTCTAATGGCTACACCTTC
TRBJ2-7 TRBV19 TRBD1 - CASSTGQGVSYEQYF TGTGCCAGTAGTACCGGACAGGGGGTCTCCTACGAGCAGTACTTC
TRBJ2-2 TRBV13 - - CASSLKGGAGELFF TGTGCCAGCAGCTTAAAGGGCGGGGCCGGGGAGCTGTTTTTT
TRBJ2-5 TRBV5-1 TRBD2 few CASSLGLAGTIQETQYF TGCGCCAGCAGCTTGGGACTAGCGGGAACTATCCAAGAGACCCAGTACTTC
TRBJ2-1 TRBV3-1 - - CASSQVSGRPYNEQFF TGTGCCAGCAGCCAGGTTTCGGGGAGACCCTACAATGAGCAGTTCTTC
TRBJ2-7 TRBV12-3/TRBV12-4 TRBD1 many CASSLLQGREQYF TGTGCCAGCAGTCTTTTACAGGGGCGGGAGCAGTACTTC
TRBJ1-1 TRBV4-1 - many CASSQVPGENTEAFF TGCGCCAGCAGCCAAGTCCCAGGAGAGAACACTGAAGCTTTCTTT
TRBJ2-1 TRBV20-1 - few CSARVAFGEYDDEQFF TGCAGTGCTAGAGTGGCGTTTGGGGAGTACGACGATGAGCAGTTCTTC
TRBJ1-2 TRBV12-3/TRBV12-4 TRBD1 many CASRGQETNYGYTF TGTGCCAGCAGGGGACAGGAGACTAACTATGGCTACACCTTC
TRBJ1-1 TRBV6-5 TRBD1 many CASSSITGVGTEAFF TGTGCCAGCAGTAGCATCACAGGGGTCGGCACTGAAGCTTTCTTT
TRBJ2-7 TRBV6-5 - many CASSYPPGYEQYF TGTGCCAGCAGTTACCCCCCAGGATACGAGCAGTACTTC
TRBJ1-6 TRBV20-1 TRBD1 many CSARDRRGNSPLHF TGCAGTGCTAGAGATCGCAGGGGGAATTCACCCCTCCACTTT
TRBJ1-4 TRBV10-2 - - CASSEGGSPEKLFF TGCGCCAGCAGTGAGGGAGGTTCTCCCGAAAAACTGTTTTTT
TRBJ2-3 TRBV20-1 TRBD2 many CSARDTSSGAPRGTDTQYF TGCAGTGCTAGAGATACATCTAGCGGGGCCCCCAGGGGTACAGATACGCAGTATTTT
TRBJ1-2 TRBV6-2/TRBV6-3 - many CASSYGEERGYGYTF TGTGCCAGCAGTTACGGGGAAGAACGGGGCTATGGCTACACCTTC
TRBJ2-7 TRBV12-3/TRBV12-4 TRBD1 - CASSLERGQGTYEQYF TGTGCCAGCAGTTTAGAACGGGGACAGGGGACCTACGAGCAGTACTTC
TRBJ2-5 TRBV6-2/TRBV6-3 TRBD2 - CASSPGLAGTLQETQYF TGTGCCAGCAGTCCGGGACTAGCGGGGACGCTCCAAGAGACCCAGTACTTC
TRBJ2-7 TRBV7-9 TRBD2 - CASSPRPGGVNEQYF TGTGCCAGCAGTCCTCGTCCGGGGGGAGTAAACGAGCAGTACTTC
TRBJ2-7 TRBV30 - many CAWSQVTGTYEQYF TGTGCCTGGAGTCAGGTGACGGGCACCTACGAGCAGTACTTC
TRBJ2-1 TRBV13 TRBD2 - CASSLGAGGPYNEQFF TGTGCCAGCAGCTTGGGAGCGGGAGGGCCCTACAATGAGCAGTTCTTC
TRBJ1-5 TRBV20-1 TRBD1 - CSAKQGRGFANQPQHF TGCAGTGCGAAACAGGGGCGAGGGTTTGCCAATCAGCCCCAGCATTTT
TRBJ2-7 TRBV4-1 - few CASSHGDSNYEQYF TGCGCCAGCAGCCACGGGGACTCCAACTACGAGCAGTACTTC
TRBJ1-3 TRBV12-3/TRBV12-4 - once CASSSVGLGNTIYF TGTGCCAGCAGTTCTGTGGGGCTCGGAAACACCATATATTTT
TRBJ1-2 TRBV30 TRBD1 many CAWSIDRGNGYTF TGTGCCTGGAGTATTGACAGGGGAAATGGCTACACCTTC
TRBJ2-3 TRBV12-5 - - CASGLDRGDTQYF TGTGCTAGTGGTTTGGACCGGGGGGATACGCAGTATTTT
TRBJ2-2 TRBV19 - - CASRKGTRGTGELFF TGTGCCAGTAGGAAGGGGACAAGGGGCACCGGGGAGCTGTTTTTT
TRBJ1-1 TRBV4-3 - many CASSQEVSGYTEAFF TGCGCCAGCAGCCAAGAGGTGTCGGGGTACACTGAAGCTTTCTTT
TRBJ2-2 TRBV3-1 - few CASRDTPGQNTGELFF TGTGCCAGCAGAGATACCCCGGGACAGAACACCGGGGAGCTGTTTTTT
TRBJ2-1 TRBV12-3/TRBV12-4 TRBD2 - CVVAGGYYNEQSF TGTGTAGTGGCGGGAGGTTACTACAATGAGCAGTCCTTC
TRBJ2-7 TRBV24-1 TRBD1 - CATSEEGQGGEQYF TGTGCCACCAGTGAAGAAGGACAGGGTGGCGAGCAGTACTTC
TRBJ2-7 TRBV14 - - CASSPVGTYEQYF TGTGCCAGCAGCCCGGTGGGGACCTACGAGCAGTACTTC
TRBJ2-1 TRBV7-9 - few CASSRPASPGEQFF TGTGCCAGCAGCCGACCGGCTAGCCCGGGCGAGCAGTTCTTC
TRBJ2-3 TRBV4-1 - many CASSQDPQLDTQYF TGCGCCAGCAGCCAAGATCCTCAGTTAGATACGCAGTATTTT
TRBJ2-5 TRBV6-2/TRBV6-3 - many CASSYLVLPSRKTQYF TGTGCCAGCAGTTATTTAGTACTCCCTAGCCGCAAGACCCAGTACTTC
TRBJ2-2 TRBV20-1 - many CSARSSGAGELFF TGCAGTGCTAGATCCTCTGGGGCCGGGGAGCTGTTTTTT
TRBJ2-4 TRBV21-1 - - CASGRRGHIQYF TGTGCCAGCGGCAGGAGGGGACACATTCAGTACTTC
TRBJ2-7 TRBV20-1 - many CSARPTGRAFSYEQYF TGCAGTGCTAGACCCACAGGACGCGCTTTCTCCTACGAGCAGTACTTC